The next 7 T cell receptor beta chains were all read from a single sample in a study of OX40 agonist ivuxolimab in advanced cancers. Data came from immunoSEQ multiplex PCR; TCRdb stores just in-frame clones and leaves some out. The sample includes tens of thousands of clones, about 89% of them seen just once. The material was CD4+ or CD8+ T cells sorted from blood, obtained in a trial of the OX40 agonist ivuxolimab. The receptors shown here come from an adult with an advanced solid tumor such as melanoma, head and neck, liver or kidney cancer.

This clone was observed a few times. The chain combines TRBV10-1 with TRBJ2-3, with D tentatively TRBD1 (5 bases). Germline loops: CDR1 WNHNN, CDR2 SYGVQD (reference sequence). The V end was cut by 3 bases, the J end by 4 bases, with 8 bases between. The length of the CDR3 is 13 residues. The CDR3 region is CASSDQGADTQYF. The CDR3 nucleotides are TGCGCCAGCAGTGACCAGGGTGCAGATACGCAGTATTTT.

The chain joins TRBV7-3 to TRBJ2-1; 14 bases align to TRBD2. Losses at the gene ends were 1 base for V and 8 bases for J; bases not matched to a gene: 10. There are 18 residues in the CDR3. Germline V gives CDR1 SGHTA, CDR2 FQGTGA. The CDR3 here is CASSLIPTSGRAMDEQFF. CDR3 sequence (DNA): TGTGCCAGCAGCTTAATCCCGACTAGCGGGAGGGCCATGGATGAGCAGTTCTTC.

The chain links TRBV5-1 to TRBJ2-1, with 12 bases fitting TRBD1. V shed 7 bases and J 6 bases; nucleotides not matched to a gene: 5. CDR3 length: 14 residues. Per the germline V gene, CDR1 is SGHRS and CDR2 is YFSETQ. CDR3 in amino acids: CASSAGQGANEQFF. The CDR3 nucleotides read TGCGCCAGCTCCGCGGGACAGGGGGCCAATGAGCAGTTCTTC.

The rearrangement joins TRBV4-2 to TRBJ2-5, with 9 bases lining up with TRBD1. This CDR3 contains 15 residues. Trimming at V came to 1 base and at J to 4 bases, leaving 4 bases not matched to a gene. CDR1 and CDR2 from the germline V gene are LGHNA and YNFKEQ. For the CDR3, the DNA is TGTGCCAGCAGCCAAGGACAGGGGGTCGGAGAGACCCAGTACTTC. Translated: CASSQGQGVGETQYF.

The chain combines TRBV12-5 with TRBJ1-2; 11 positions agree with TRBD1. J gave up 7 bases and V 6 bases, and 1 base lay outside the gene matches. The CDR3 consists of 12 residues. Per the germline V gene, CDR1 is LGHNT and CDR2 is FRNRAP. The CDR3 protein is CASGGQGGGYTF. The CDR3 DNA sequence: TGTGCTAGTGGGGGACAGGGGGGTGGCTACACCTTC.

V usage is TRBV2 and J usage is TRBJ2-4; possibly TRBD2 for D (6 bases). In germline, CDR1 is SNHLY, CDR2 FYNNEI. Trimming pared 6 bases from V and 7 bases from J, leaving 10 bases between. The CDR3 covers 12 residues. The CDR3 region is CASRTGLNIQYF. The CDR3 nucleotides are TGTGCCAGCAGGACGGGACTGAACATTCAGTACTTC.

The rearrangement uses TRBV6-1 and TRBJ2-5; 7 positions agree with TRBD1. The junction had 7 bases not matched to a gene; V was cut back by 6 bases and J by 3 bases. CDR3 length: 14 residues. Per the germline V gene, CDR1 is MNHNS and CDR2 is SASEGT. The CDR3 loop is CASSYDRVKETQYF. In DNA, the CDR3 is TGTGCCAGCAGCTATGACAGGGTGAAAGAGACCCAGTACTTC.